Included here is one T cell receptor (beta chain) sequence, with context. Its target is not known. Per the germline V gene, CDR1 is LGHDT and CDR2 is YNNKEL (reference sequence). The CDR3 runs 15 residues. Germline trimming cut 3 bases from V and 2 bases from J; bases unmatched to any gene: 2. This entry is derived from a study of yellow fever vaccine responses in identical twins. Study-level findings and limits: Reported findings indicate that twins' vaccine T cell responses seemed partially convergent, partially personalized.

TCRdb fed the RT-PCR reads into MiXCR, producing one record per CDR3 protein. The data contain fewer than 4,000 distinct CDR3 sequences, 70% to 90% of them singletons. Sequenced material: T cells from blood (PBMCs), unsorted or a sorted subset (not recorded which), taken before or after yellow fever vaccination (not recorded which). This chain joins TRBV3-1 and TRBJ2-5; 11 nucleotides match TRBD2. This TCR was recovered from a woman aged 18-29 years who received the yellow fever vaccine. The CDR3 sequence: CASSHLAGGQETQYF. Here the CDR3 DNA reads TGTGCCAGCAGCCACCTAGCGGGGGGACAAGAGACCCAGTACTTC.